Included here is one T cell receptor (beta chain) sequence, with context. This sample is part of a study of blood T cell repertoires in COVID-19. Study as a whole: T cells, B-cell-depleted T cells, or PBMCs supplied cDNA or gDNA.

The method was immunoSEQ multiplex PCR; TCRdb's version includes in-frame clones alone and lacks a portion of them. The data contain tens of thousands of clones, about four fifths of them seen just once; the ten biggest clones take up approximately 5.4%. This CDR3 spans 13 amino acids. The germline V gene has CDR1 MDHEN and CDR2 SYDVKM. V gave up 8 bases and J gave up 6 bases, with 16 bases separating them. Material for sequencing was peripheral blood. V usage is TRBV28 and J usage is TRBJ1-1; tentative D call: TRBD1 (5 bases). This TCR was sampled from a woman aged 60 to 75 with acute or convalescent COVID-19. As DNA, the CDR3 is TGTGCCAGCGGGGTGGGGGGTGCTCCTGAAGCTTTCTTT. This gives the protein CASGVGGAPEAFF.